This T cell receptor beta chain stems from a study of T cell repertoires in cytomegalovirus infection. Study as a whole: Based on public TCR beta signatures, there were indications of CMV infection and of a matching HLA type.

Via MiXCR, TCRdb re-called the reads, giving one row per CDR3 protein. The sample includes fewer than 950,000 distinct CDR3 sequences, 30% to 35% seen only once; the top ten take approximately 13%. The CDR3 loop spans 19 amino acids. The germline V gene has CDR1 LNHDA and CDR2 SQIVND (reference sequence). Trimming took 0 bases from V and 1 from J; bases not matched to a gene: 11. On this clonotype itself: The antigen remains unidentified. Possible read error: a much larger clone is one base away.

Findings and limits, study-wide: In two of eight donors, the top clonotype was HLA-C-restricted CMV-specific. Cumulated frequencies of public TCR beta families served to identify carriers of CMV plus the relevant HLA.

The V call is TRBV19, the J call TRBJ1-1, with 10 bases fitting TRBD1. Specimen: cultured CD8+ T cells from PBMCs, collected from culture after CMV antigen stimulation. The clonotype originates from a human donor in good health (CMV status not recorded). Some clones in this sample may be carry-over from other donors' samples. The CDR3 coding sequence is TGTGCCAGTAGTATAGATATTGGGTCCGGGACAGGGGCGAACACTGAAGCTTTCTTT. Protein product: CASSIDIGSGTGANTEAFF.